Shown below are 19 T cell receptor beta chains from a single sample sequenced in a study of shared T cell receptors in the human thymus (dated by TCRdb to about 2021). Libraries were made using the immunoSEQ multiplex PCR assay. This is the immuneACCESS table as TCRdb keeps it, with only in-frame sequences that have V and J called. A part of the clones is gone; compared with another copy, unresolved V genes explain less than half, and the rest is unexplained. The table for this sample lists hundreds of thousands of clones; approximately 85% of them were counted only once. The ten largest clones represent about 0.0098% of the sample. These same records also appear under a second study, on human thymus T cells.

Input material: thymocytes. The receptors come from a girl less than two years old with a congenital heart defect. Donor details come from another sample of the same person, matched by shared clones.

V is TRBV5-1 and J is TRBJ2-1; TRBD2 matches 9 bases. Germline V gives CDR1 SGHRS, CDR2 YFSETQ. This CDR3 has 16 residues. J gave up 0 bases and V 5 bases, and 6 bases lay outside the gene matches. The DNA for the CDR3 is TGCGCCAGCAGAAGGGGGCGGGAGGGCTCCTACAATGAGCAGTTCTTC. This sequence encodes CASRRGREGSYNEQFF.

The rearrangement links TRBV29-1 to TRBJ2-2, with a weak D call TRBD1 (5 bases). CDR1 and CDR2 from the germline V gene are SQVTM and ANQGSEA. Trimming stripped 4 bases from V and 4 bases from J, with 7 bases between. CDR3 length: 12 residues. CDR3 sequence: CSVVRATGELFF. In nucleotides, the CDR3 is TGCAGCGTTGTCAGGGCCACCGGGGAGCTGTTTTTT.

This clone was seen only once. The chain is built from TRBV5-4 and TRBJ2-7; 8 bases align to TRBD1. Per the germline V gene, CDR1 is SGHNT and CDR2 is YYREEE (reference sequence). Germline trimming cut 4 bases from V and 2 bases from J; bases unmatched to any gene: 5. This CDR3 region has 14 residues. CDR3 loop: CASSRTGQTYEQYF. The CDR3 nucleotides are TGTGCCAGCAGCAGGACAGGGCAAACCTACGAGCAGTACTTC.

The gene calls are TRBV5-6 and TRBJ2-7; possible D gene TRBD1, 6 bases. Trimming cost V 0 bases and J 3 bases, with 13 bases left between them. In germline, CDR1 is SGHDT, CDR2 YYEEEE. This CDR3 is built from 15 residues. The CDR3 is CASSLGTEVDYEQYF. The CDR3 DNA reads as TGTGCCAGCAGCTTGGGGACAGAAGTGGACTACGAGCAGTACTTC. The full variable domain, rest sourced from reference TRBV5-6 and TRBJ2-7, is DAGVTQSPTHLIKTRGQQVTLRCSPKSGHDTVSWYQQALGQGPQFIFQYYEEEERQRGNFPDRFSGHQFPNYSSELNVNALLLGDSALYLCASSLGTEVDYEQYFGPGTRLTVT.

This chain connects TRBV27 to TRBJ2-3, with TRBD2 matching over 9 bases. This CDR3 comprises 15 residues. The trim removed 7 bases at V and 5 bases at J, leaving 10 bases unmatched. The germline gives CDR1 MNHEY, CDR2 SMNVEV (reference sequence). Written as DNA, the CDR3 is TGTGCCAGCATACAGCGGGGGGTTGTGTTAGATACGCAGTATTTT. Protein product: CASIQRGVVLDTQYF.

The chain joins TRBV5-1 to TRBJ2-3; 9 bases fit TRBD2. The CDR3 covers 17 residues. Trimming took 3 bases from V and 2 from J; bases not matched to a gene: 10. Germline CDR1 SGHRS, CDR2 YFSETQ. The CDR3 here is CASSSKTSGALTDTQYF. CDR3 bases: TGCGCCAGCAGCTCTAAGACTAGCGGAGCCCTCACAGATACGCAGTATTTT. The entire variable domain, with the rest obtained from reference TRBV5-1 and TRBJ2-3, is as follows: KAGVTQTPRYLIKTRGQQVTLSCSPISGHRSVSWYQQTPGQGLQFLFEYFSETQRNKGNFPGRFSGRQFSNSRSEMNVSTLELGDSALYLCASSSKTSGALTDTQYFGPGTRLTVL.

This rearrangement joins TRBV5-4 to TRBJ2-3; D may be TRBD1 (6 bases). The CDR3 loop spans 18 amino acids. Germline CDR1 SGHNT, CDR2 YYREEE (reference sequence). With 2 bases removed from V and 2 bases from J, the gap between germline ends came to 21 bases. The CDR3 reads CASSLKLDPRDTTDTQYF. The CDR3 DNA sequence: TGTGCCAGCAGCTTAAAGCTTGACCCCCGGGACACCACAGATACGCAGTATTTT.

The rearrangement uses TRBV19 and TRBJ2-7; a possible D gene is TRBD2 (5 bases). V dropped 3 bases and J dropped 4 bases, with 19 bases sitting between them. Per the germline V gene, CDR1 is LNHDA and CDR2 is SQIVND (reference sequence). The CDR3 totals 16 residues. The DNA of the CDR3 is TGTGCCAGTAGTATGGGTCGTGTCACACGCGGGTACGAGCAGTACTTC. This encodes CASSMGRVTRGYEQYF.

This clone has just one count. The genes are TRBV7-2 and TRBJ1-2, with no clear D. Deletions cut 5 bases from V and 4 bases from J, with 17 bases between. This CDR3 is built from 15 residues. Per germline, CDR1 SGHTA and CDR2 FQGNSA. In DNA form, the CDR3 reads TGTGCCAGCAGCCCTTCGGGAGGCCGGCTCTATGGCTACACCTTC. This codes for CASSPSGGRLYGYTF. Full variable domain (missing parts from reference TRBV7-2 and TRBJ1-2): GAGVSQSPSNKVTEKGKDVELRCDPISGHTALYWYRQSLGQGLEFLIYFQGNSAPDKSGLPSDRFSAERTGGSVSTLTIQRTQQEDSAVYLCASSPSGGRLYGYTFGSGTRLTVV.

The V gene is TRBV6-1, the J gene TRBJ2-5; D possibly corresponds to TRBD1 (6 bases). CDR1 is MNHNS, CDR2 SASEGT, per germline. Trimming pared 6 bases from V and 5 bases from J, leaving 10 bases between. The CDR3 has 12 residues. CDR3 coding DNA: TGTGCCAGCAGCTGGGACAAGGAGACCCAGTACTTC. It specifies CASSWDKETQYF.

The genes are TRBV6-5 and TRBJ2-2; possible D gene TRBD2, 5 bases. Between the trimmed V and J ends, which lost 3 bases and 7 bases, there was a span of 9 bases. Germline V lookup: CDR1 MNHEY, CDR2 SVGAGI. The CDR3 is 13 amino acids. The CDR3 sequence: CASSYSRGGELFF. CDR3 DNA: TGTGCCAGCAGTTATTCCCGGGGCGGGGAGCTGTTTTTT.

This clone is a singleton in its sample. Because it lacks the conserved phenylalanine or tryptophan at the end, this CDR3 is likely a read error. V is TRBV10-3 and J is TRBJ1-6; TRBD1 matches 7 bases. The ends lost 10 bases at V and 8 bases at J; junction bases unmatched: 14. There are 15 residues in the CDR3. Per the germline V gene, CDR1 is ENHRY and CDR2 is SYGVKD. The CDR3 DNA is TGTGCCACATCCGCGTCCGACAGGGTCGATTCACCCCTCCACCTT. Translated, it gives CATSASDRVDSPLHL.

The J gene is TRBJ1-2, the V gene TRBV5-1; 7 bases fit TRBD1. J lost 4 bases, V lost 0 bases, and 18 bases had no gene match. The CDR3 runs 19 residues. The germline V gene encodes CDR1 SGHRS and CDR2 YFSETQ. The CDR3 loop is CASSLVLNTDRDRSYGYTF. CDR3 nucleotide sequence: TGCGCCAGCAGCTTGGTCCTCAACACTGACCGGGACAGAAGCTATGGCTACACCTTC.

The V gene is TRBV2, the J gene TRBJ2-5; 14 bases are a match to TRBD2. After removal of 5 bases from V and 5 bases from J, the junction contained 7 bases not matched to a gene. Per the germline V gene, CDR1 is SNHLY and CDR2 is FYNNEI. The CDR3 contains 16 residues. CDR3 bases: TGTGCCAGCAGTCTGGGACTAGCGGGGGAGGGGGAGACCCAGTACTTC. Translated, it gives CASSLGLAGEGETQYF. Using reference TRBV2 and TRBJ2-5 for the parts outside the CDR3, the full variable domain is EPEVTQTPSHQVTQMGQEVILRCVPISNHLYFYWYRQILGQKVEFLVSFYNNEISEKSEIFDDQFSVERPDGSNFTLKIRSTKLEDSAMYFCASSLGLAGEGETQYFGPGTRLLVL.

This chain uses TRBV6-1 with TRBJ1-3; TRBD1 might be the D (5 bases). V dropped 6 bases and J dropped 1 base, with 13 bases sitting between them. The CDR3 contains 15 residues. Per the germline V gene, CDR1 is MNHNS and CDR2 is SASEGT. The chain's CDR3 is CASRRKTVSGNTIYF. The DNA of the CDR3 is TGTGCCAGCAGGCGAAAGACAGTGTCTGGAAACACCATATATTTT.

The CDR3 coding sequence is TGTGCCAGCAGCTTGGGTGGGGGCAGCAACTATGGCTACACCTTC. This gives the protein CASSLGGGSNYGYTF. This rearrangement joins TRBV5-6 to TRBJ1-2, with a weak D call TRBD1 (6 bases). The CDR3 extends over 15 amino acids. Germline CDR1 and CDR2: SGHDT and YYEEEE. V lost 0 bases to trimming and J lost 2 bases, with 11 bases between them.

The rearrangement links TRBV7-9 to TRBJ2-7; possible D gene TRBD2, 5 bases. Between the trimmed V and J ends, which lost 5 bases and 1 base, there was a span of 18 bases. The CDR3 has 16 residues. Looked up from germline, CDR1 is SEHNR and CDR2 is FQNEAQ (reference sequence). The chain's CDR3 is CASSPPIRGKSYEQYF. The DNA for the CDR3 is TGTGCCAGCAGCCCCCCCATACGGGGTAAGTCCTACGAGCAGTACTTC.

Details on this clone: Compared with germline, one end of the junction differs, possibly owing to a read error. The chain joins TRBV5-6 to TRBJ1-2; 8 positions agree with TRBD1. Germline CDR1 is SGHDT and CDR2 is YYEEEE. This CDR3 is built from 14 residues. For the CDR3, the DNA is TGTGCCAGCAGGTTGGACAGGGTAGAGGATGGCTACACCTTC. Its translation: CASRLDRVEDGYTF.

The gene calls are TRBV7-2 and TRBJ1-5, with TRBD1 matching over 11 bases. The V gene end was trimmed by 4 bases and the J gene end by 4 bases; junction bases not matched to a gene: 3. Germline-derived CDR1 and CDR2 are SGHTA and FQGNSA. This CDR3 is 15 amino acids long. CDR3 coding DNA: TGTGCCAGCAGCTACGGACAGGGGGCTAATCAGCCCCAGCATTTT. Translating gives CASSYGQGANQPQHF.